A single sample gave rise to the 12 T cell receptor beta chains below, sequenced in a study of identical twins. From the 5' RACE reads, TCRdb called clonotypes with MiXCR, one entry per CDR3 protein. Here the sample spans under 800,000 distinct CDR3 sequences, around 20% being singletons. These data were also reused for a study on T cells expressing NK-cell markers.

Sequences were obtained from PBMCs. Receptors were obtained from a woman aged 18-29 years in good health.

Many counts were recorded for this clonotype. The chain links TRBV20-1 to TRBJ2-1; TRBD1 matches at 9 bases. The V gene end was trimmed by 6 bases and the J gene end by 8 bases; junction bases not matched to a gene: 5. Germline V gene lookup returns CDR1 DFQATT and CDR2 SNEGSKA (reference sequence). The CDR3 spans 12 residues. This chain's CDR3 is CSAWTGVHEQFF. In DNA, the CDR3 is TGCAGTGCCTGGACAGGGGTACATGAGCAGTTCTTC.

This clonotype was detected only a few times. J is TRBJ2-2 and V is TRBV5-1; 14 bases are a match to TRBD2. The CDR3 is 17 residues long. The V gene's germline CDR1 is SGHRS and CDR2 YFSETQ. The ends lost 3 bases at V and 3 bases at J; junction bases unmatched: 4. The CDR3 nucleotides are TGCGCCAGCAGCTGGACTAGCGGGAGGCCAGACACCGGGGAGCTGTTTTTT. Its translation: CASSWTSGRPDTGELFF.

This clonotype has ten or more counts. The V and J genes are TRBV7-6 and TRBJ2-2, with no clear D. This CDR3 is 14 amino acids long. Per germline, CDR1 SGHVS and CDR2 FNYEAQ. The V gene lost 4 bases and the J gene lost 5 bases, with 11 bases spanning the gap. CDR3 DNA: TGTGCCAGCAGCTCTACCGGACGGACCGGGGAGCTGTTTTTT. Its protein is CASSSTGRTGELFF.

The V call is TRBV3-1, the J call TRBJ2-1; no reliable D call. Trimming stripped 9 bases from V and 2 bases from J, with 14 bases between. CDR1 is LGHDT and CDR2 is YNNKEL in the germline V gene (reference sequence). This CDR3 has 14 residues. The CDR3 here is CASTPELTYNEQFF. The CDR3 nucleotides read TGTGCCAGTACCCCCGAACTGACCTACAATGAGCAGTTCTTC.

This clonotype was seen a handful of times. This chain uses TRBV12-3 or TRBV12-4 with TRBJ2-1; possibly TRBD2 for D (6 bases). V was shortened by 6 bases and J by 12 bases, with 15 bases between the two germline ends. This CDR3 has 12 amino acids. The CDR3 DNA is TGTGCCAGCAGGGATTACGCGGAGGGGCAGTTCTTC. Its protein product is CASRDYAEGQFF.

The sample holds a few counts of this clonotype. The chain uses TRBV25-1 and TRBJ2-5; 7 positions agree with TRBD2. J was trimmed by 1 base and V by 6 bases; bases with no gene match: 8. The CDR3 length is 15 residues. Germline CDR1 is MGHDK and CDR2 is SYGVNS. This CDR3 reads CASSLPGGSQETQYF. Here the CDR3 DNA reads TGTGCCAGCAGCCTGCCCGGGGGGTCCCAAGAGACCCAGTACTTC.

This clonotype was recorded at least ten times. The genes are TRBV7-2 and TRBJ2-7; a weak D match, TRBD1 (6 bases). Trimming pared 1 base from V and 5 bases from J, leaving 9 bases between. CDR3 length equals 13 residues. The V gene's germline CDR1 is SGHTA and CDR2 FQGNSA. The CDR3 sequence: CASSLDREHEQYF. The CDR3 nucleotides are TGTGCCAGCAGCTTAGACAGGGAGCACGAGCAGTACTTC. Full variable domain (remainder filled in from reference TRBV7-2 and TRBJ2-7): GAGVSQSPSNKVTEKGKDVELRCDPISGHTALYWYRQSLGQGLEFLIYFQGNSAPDKSGLPSDRFSAERTGGSVSTLTIQRTQQEDSAVYLCASSLDREHEQYFGPGTRLTVT.

The CDR3 sequence: CSVEVVGSRDTQYF. For the CDR3, the DNA is TGCAGCGTTGAAGTCGTAGGGTCTAGGGATACGCAGTATTTT. The chain links TRBV29-1 to TRBJ2-3; D is uncertain. Germline loops: CDR1 SQVTM, CDR2 ANQGSEA. This CDR3 is 14 amino acids long. Trimming took off 1 base at V and 6 bases at J, with 14 bases between the two ends.

This clonotype has only a few counts. The rearrangement links TRBV29-1 to TRBJ2-1; no reliable D call. Deletions cut 6 bases from V and 2 bases from J, with 8 bases between. The CDR3 loop spans 12 amino acids. Germline CDR1 SQVTM, CDR2 ANQGSEA. In DNA, the CDR3 is TGCAGCGTCGTGCGGACCTACAATGAGCAGTTCTTC. Its translation is CSVVRTYNEQFF.

This clonotype has more than one count but fewer than ten. The CDR3 DNA reads TGTGCCAGCAGTCCAGGACTAGCGGGAGGGCATGAGCAGTTCTTC. It codes for CASSPGLAGGHEQFF. The rearrangement uses TRBV6-1 and TRBJ2-1, with 15 bases identical to TRBD2. V trimming: 5 bases; J trimming: 8 bases; junction bases outside the gene matches: 4. Germline values: CDR1 MNHNS, CDR2 SASEGT. The CDR3 spans 15 residues.

The chain employs TRBV12-3 or TRBV12-4 and TRBJ1-1, with TRBD1 matching 9 bases. Trimming at V came to 5 bases and at J to 4 bases, leaving 5 bases not matched to a gene. The CDR3 contains 14 residues. The CDR3 loop reads CASSTGTGFTEAFF. CDR3 DNA sequence: TGTGCCAGCAGTACCGGGACAGGGTTCACTGAAGCTTTCTTT.

The chain carries TRBV29-1 and TRBJ2-7, with D uncertain. This CDR3 spans 12 amino acids. Between the trimmed V and J ends, which lost 0 bases and 2 bases, there was a span of 5 bases. Germline CDR1 reads SQVTM; CDR2 reads ANQGSEA. CDR3 DNA: TGCAGCGTTGAAGATCCAGCCTACGAGCAGTACTTC. The encoded protein is CSVEDPAYEQYF.